This T cell receptor beta chain derives from a study of T cells in Graves' hyperthyroidism and ophthalmopathy. Overall study results and limits: Classification by a 13 V-J model distinguished ophthalmopathy from stable hyperthyroidism. Blood also carried most thyroid clonotypes expanded above 0.001.

TCR beta CDR3 regions were amplified from RNA. A first-round RT-PCR of the TCR CDR3 used the HTBI primer set. In TCRdb, the multiplex PCR reads were re-called with MiXCR into one record per CDR3 protein. The data show 390,000 or so distinct CDR3 sequences, approximately 15% seen once. Worth noting for this clonotype: Its antigen is unknown.

CDR1 is MGHRA, CDR2 YSYEKL, per germline. V was trimmed by 1 base and J by 7 bases, leaving 13 bases between them. This CDR3 contains 15 residues. Thyroid ultrasound, orbital computed tomography, clinical symptoms, and serum thyroxine and TRAb underpinned diagnoses. More than 8.5 ml of fresh peripheral blood supplied the PBMCs. The receptor comes from a man in his late teens or twenties with Graves' ophthalmopathy. Sequenced material: blood. The chain joins TRBV4-1 to TRBJ1-4; D gene unclear. This CDR3 reads CASSQVEGLGEKLFF. CDR3 DNA sequence: TGCGCCAGCAGCCAAGTTGAAGGGCTCGGTGAAAAACTGTTTTTT.